The rows below give T cell receptor beta chains drawn from one sample of a study of neurological immune-mediated disorders. Using its own MiXCR run on the 5' RACE reads, TCRdb lists one record per CDR3 protein. The sample holds 55,000 to 75,000 distinct CDR3 sequences, under 2.5% seen once. The sample was PBMCs. These receptors all stem from a man over 45 with multiple sclerosis. CDR3s leave out the opening cysteine and the closing phenylalanine or tryptophan. The order of the fields is V gene, J gene, CDR3 length, CDR3 protein.

v_gene: TRBV12-3/TRBV12-4
j_gene: TRBJ1-4
len: 12
CDR3aa: ASSSPGQAEKLF

v_gene: TRBV5-6
j_gene: TRBJ1-2
len: 11
CDR3aa: ASSFSPEEGYT

v_gene: TRBV5-1
j_gene: TRBJ2-7
len: 13
CDR3aa: ASSWGQGRYYEQY

v_gene: TRBV9
j_gene: TRBJ1-1
len: 12
CDR3aa: ASSVDSGVAEAF

v_gene: TRBV29-1
j_gene: TRBJ1-5
len: 9
CDR3aa: SVDEDQPQH

v_gene: TRBV12-3/TRBV12-4
j_gene: TRBJ2-1
len: 10
CDR3aa: ASSPQGNEQF

v_gene: TRBV20-1
j_gene: TRBJ2-7
len: 12
CDR3aa: SARLAWSYPEQY

v_gene: TRBV11-3
j_gene: TRBJ2-1
len: 13
CDR3aa: ASSLGQGGNNEQF

v_gene: TRBV3-1
j_gene: TRBJ2-1
len: 12
CDR3aa: ASSQEPLFNEQF

v_gene: TRBV20-1
j_gene: TRBJ1-1
len: 12
CDR3aa: SARVRFWGSEAF

v_gene: TRBV6-6
j_gene: TRBJ2-5
len: 11
CDR3aa: ASNRDNQETQY

v_gene: TRBV14
j_gene: TRBJ2-7
len: 17
CDR3aa: ASSQVRGWGPRPSSEQY

v_gene: TRBV7-6
j_gene: TRBJ2-7
len: 13
CDR3aa: ASSFLEAGPYEQY

v_gene: TRBV20-1
j_gene: TRBJ2-7
len: 13
CDR3aa: SANKDRGLNYEQY

v_gene: TRBV7-8
j_gene: TRBJ1-2
len: 12
CDR3aa: ASSSRQGVYGYT

v_gene: TRBV20-1
j_gene: TRBJ2-4
len: 19
CDR3aa: SASLPLLTGKAPGAKNIQY

v_gene: TRBV20-1
j_gene: TRBJ2-1
len: 12
CDR3aa: SARGGDRVREQF

v_gene: TRBV27
j_gene: TRBJ2-1
len: 16
CDR3aa: ASSLGLAGGSSYNEQF

v_gene: TRBV10-3
j_gene: TRBJ1-2
len: 9
CDR3aa: AIRTTGGYT

v_gene: TRBV7-2
j_gene: TRBJ2-5
len: 13
CDR3aa: ASSVGQGQGETQY

v_gene: TRBV20-1
j_gene: TRBJ1-5
len: 16
CDR3aa: SLAPGFGVGIGNQTQN

v_gene: TRBV7-9
j_gene: TRBJ2-2
len: 16
CDR3aa: ASSLLHNYRENTGELF

v_gene: TRBV5-1
j_gene: TRBJ2-5
len: 14
CDR3aa: ASSPPQGSLSETQY

v_gene: TRBV7-2
j_gene: TRBJ2-1
len: 14
CDR3aa: ASSFPSGGLSNEQF

v_gene: TRBV9
j_gene: TRBJ2-4
len: 11
CDR3aa: ASSAGTEGIQY

v_gene: TRBV20-1
j_gene: TRBJ1-5
len: 15
CDR3aa: SVPTTGGRWSNQPQH

v_gene: TRBV29-1
j_gene: TRBJ2-5
len: 10
CDR3aa: SVVGQGETQY

v_gene: TRBV3-1
j_gene: TRBJ2-2
len: 13
CDR3aa: ASSPGLANTGELF

v_gene: TRBV20-1
j_gene: TRBJ2-7
len: 12
CDR3aa: SARPATVSYEQY

v_gene: TRBV12-3/TRBV12-4
j_gene: TRBJ2-5
len: 9
CDR3aa: ASSEMETQY

v_gene: TRBV7-7
j_gene: TRBJ2-5
len: 16
CDR3aa: ASSMLPGLAGFQETQY

v_gene: TRBV5-1
j_gene: TRBJ2-1
len: 12
CDR3aa: ASSLERAKNEQF

v_gene: TRBV10-3
j_gene: TRBJ1-2
len: 13
CDR3aa: AISDGRARNYGYT

v_gene: TRBV5-1
j_gene: TRBJ2-1
len: 13
CDR3aa: ASTSGTSGVNEQF

v_gene: TRBV28
j_gene: TRBJ1-1
len: 12
CDR3aa: ASRYSTRGTEAF

v_gene: TRBV29-1
j_gene: TRBJ1-2
len: 8
CDR3aa: SVEKNGYT

v_gene: TRBV7-2
j_gene: TRBJ2-2
len: 13
CDR3aa: ASSPTSSASGELF